These 30 T cell receptor beta chains were all obtained from the same sample, sequenced in a study of T cells in Graves' hyperthyroidism and ophthalmopathy. TCR beta CDR3 sequences were amplified from RNA transcripts. HTBI primers were employed in a first-round RT-PCR of the TCR CDR3. From the multiplex PCR reads, TCRdb called clonotypes with MiXCR, one entry per CDR3 protein. The data show roughly 250,000 distinct CDR3 sequences, about 14% seen once. Sample: blood. The origin of the receptors is a woman in her thirties or forties with Graves' hyperthyroidism that later progressed to Graves' ophthalmopathy.

This clonotype was picked up a small number of times. V usage is TRBV7-8 and J usage is TRBJ2-6; D unclear. V lost 1 base to trimming and J lost 0 bases, with 19 bases between them. CDR1 is SGHVS and CDR2 is FQNEAQ in the germline V gene. The CDR3 length is 20 residues. Here the CDR3 reads CASSLDGRLNLYSGANVLTF. The CDR3 nucleotides read TGTGCCAGCAGCTTAGACGGCAGGCTCAACCTTTACTCTGGGGCCAACGTCCTGACTTTC.

This clonotype was seen many times. This rearrangement joins TRBV6-1 to TRBJ2-5, with a weak D call TRBD1 (5 bases). Trimming cost V 4 bases and J 2 bases, with 11 bases left between them. Germline V CDR1 and CDR2: MNHNS, SASEGT. The CDR3 is made up of 14 amino acids. This CDR3 reads CASSGRQTQETQYF. The DNA for the CDR3 is TGTGCCAGCAGTGGAAGACAGACACAAGAGACCCAGTACTTC.

There are many counts of this clonotype. This sequence joins TRBV20-1 and TRBJ2-1; 7 nucleotides align to TRBD2. The CDR3 consists of 14 residues. Germline lookup yields CDR1 DFQATT and CDR2 SNEGSKA (reference sequence). J was trimmed by 7 bases and V by 2 bases; bases with no gene match: 8. CDR3 sequence (DNA): TGCAGTGCTAGATCCAGCGGGAAGGGTAATGAGCAGTTCTTC. Translating gives CSARSSGKGNEQFF.

This clonotype was counted only a few times. This chain joins TRBV28 and TRBJ1-3; perhaps TRBD1 as D (6 bases). Germline CDR1 and CDR2: MDHEN and SYDVKM. V lost 5 bases to trimming and J lost 4 bases, with 12 bases between them. CDR3 length equals 14 residues. CDR3 protein: CASSQQGAGNTIYF. CDR3 coding DNA: TGTGCCAGCAGTCAACAGGGTGCCGGAAACACCATATATTTT. The full variable domain, in which reference TRBV28 and TRBJ1-3 provide the parts outside the CDR3, is DVKVTQSSRYLVKRTGEKVFLECVQDMDHENMFWYRQDPGLGLRLIYFSYDVKMKEKGDIPEGYSVSREKKERFSLILESASTNQTSMYLCASSQQGAGNTIYFGEGSWLTVV.

J is TRBJ2-5 and V is TRBV25-1, with TRBD2 identical over 12 bases. Germline CDR1 MGHDK, CDR2 SYGVNS. The CDR3 covers 13 residues. V gave up 4 bases and J gave up 9 bases; unmatched junction bases: 3. CDR3 in DNA: TGTGCCAGCAGTGTTCTAGCGGGGGGGGCCCAGTACTTC. Amino acids: CASSVLAGGAQYF.

Only a few counts were recorded for this clonotype. The CDR3 DNA is TGTGCCAGCAGCGTAGGTAGCGGGAGGGCCGTTGACAATGAGCAGTTCTTC. Its translation is CASSVGSGRAVDNEQFF. The rearrangement joins TRBV9 to TRBJ2-1; 11 bases match TRBD2. This CDR3 region has 17 residues. With 0 bases clipped from V and 5 bases from J, the junction kept 7 bases outside the gene matches. CDR1 is SGDLS and CDR2 is YYNGEE in the germline V gene. The entire variable domain, with the rest obtained from reference TRBV9 and TRBJ2-1, is as follows: DSGVTQTPKHLITATGQRVTLRCSPRSGDLSVYWYQQSLDQGLQFLIQYYNGEERAKGNILERFSAQQFPDLHSELNLSSLELGDSALYFCASSVGSGRAVDNEQFFGPGTRLTVL.

In this sample, this clonotype turned up many times. The chain employs TRBV25-1 and TRBJ1-4, with 12 positions matching TRBD1. J was trimmed by 4 bases and V by 6 bases; bases with no gene match: 6. CDR1 MGHDK and CDR2 SYGVNS come from the germline V gene. The CDR3 spans 16 residues. CDR3 residues: CASSGTGGDDNEKLFF. CDR3 sequence (DNA): TGTGCCAGCAGCGGGACAGGGGGCGATGATAATGAAAAACTGTTTTTT.

This clonotype came up a few times. This chain connects TRBV19 to TRBJ2-5; 8 bases agree with TRBD2. The CDR3 loop spans 16 amino acids. Trimming took 5 bases from V and 3 from J; bases not matched to a gene: 11. Germline V gene sequence: CDR1 LNHDA, CDR2 SQIVND (reference sequence). The CDR3 is CASSGLFSGAEETQYF. CDR3 sequence (DNA): TGTGCCAGTAGTGGGCTGTTTAGCGGGGCGGAAGAGACCCAGTACTTC.

The chain combines TRBV2 with TRBJ1-2, with 7 bases lining up with TRBD1. The germline V gene encodes CDR1 SNHLY and CDR2 FYNNEI. This CDR3 contains 15 residues. Losses at the gene ends were 4 bases for V and 6 bases for J; bases not matched to a gene: 11. CDR3 DNA: TGTGCCAGCAGTGGAGACAGGGTTCCCAGCAATGGCTACACCTTC. Its translation: CASSGDRVPSNGYTF.

There are many counts of this clonotype. For the CDR3, the DNA is TGTGCCAGCAGCTCCCGACTAGCGGGAGGGAGAGGCCAAGAGACCCAGTACTTC. It codes for CASSSRLAGGRGQETQYF. The chain carries TRBV9 and TRBJ2-5; 14 bases agree with TRBD2. The CDR3 consists of 18 residues. CDR1 SGDLS and CDR2 YYNGEE come from the germline V gene. V shed 4 bases and J 1 base; nucleotides not matched to a gene: 9.

This clonotype was observed at least ten times. This chain links TRBV28 with TRBJ2-5, with 8 bases fitting TRBD2. Trimming took 5 bases from V and 5 from J; bases not matched to a gene: 10. Germline lookup yields CDR1 MDHEN and CDR2 SYDVKM. This CDR3 spans 15 amino acids. Here the CDR3 DNA reads TGTGCCAGCAGTCCGAAAGCGGGAGCGATCGAGACCCAGTACTTC. Translation: CASSPKAGAIETQYF.

The chain recombines TRBV2 with TRBJ2-7, with D possibly matching TRBD1 (6 bases). The CDR3 length is 13 residues. Per the germline V gene, CDR1 is SNHLY and CDR2 is FYNNEI. Trimming cost V 3 bases and J 5 bases, with 11 bases left between them. Written as DNA, the CDR3 is TGTGCCAGCAGTGACCCCAGGGGCCACGAGCAGTACTTC. It specifies CASSDPRGHEQYF.

This clonotype was seen at least ten times. The chain couples TRBV12-3 or TRBV12-4 to TRBJ2-2; 8 nucleotides line up with TRBD1. There are 15 residues in the CDR3. V was clipped by 7 bases and J by 0 bases; unmatched bases: 4. This chain's CDR3 is CASKLGQANTGELFF. DNA for the CDR3: TGTGCCAGCAAGCTGGGACAGGCGAACACCGGGGAGCTGTTTTTT.

This clonotype was found many times. The J gene is TRBJ1-2, the V gene TRBV12-3 or TRBV12-4; tentatively, D is TRBD1 (5 bases). V was trimmed by 6 bases and J by 2 bases, leaving 19 bases between them. This CDR3 has 16 residues. CDR3 coding DNA: TGTGCCAGCAGATCTCCTCTGGGGGTCTTCAACTATGGCTACACCTTC. The encoded protein is CASRSPLGVFNYGYTF.

In DNA form, the CDR3 reads TGTGCCTGGAGTGTAAAGGGGGGTTACGGGAACGAGCAGTACTTC. Its translation: CAWSVKGGYGNEQYF. The chain uses TRBV30 and TRBJ2-7, with D tentatively TRBD1 or TRBD2 (6 bases each). Deletions cut 0 bases from V and 5 bases from J, with 17 bases between. The germline V gene has CDR1 GTSNPN and CDR2 SVGIG (reference sequence). There are 15 residues in the CDR3.

Ten or more counts support this clonotype. The rearrangement links TRBV27 to TRBJ2-3; TRBD1 matches at 7 bases. V was clipped by 3 bases and J by 6 bases; unmatched bases: 12. The CDR3 runs to 16 residues. Germline lookup yields CDR1 MNHEY and CDR2 SMNVEV (reference sequence). The CDR3 DNA reads TGTGCCAGCAGTTTTAAGAGGGGGCGATTGTTTGATACGCAGTATTTT. Residues: CASSFKRGRLFDTQYF.

This clonotype was seen many times. V usage is TRBV28 and J usage is TRBJ2-7, with a weak D call TRBD2 (6 bases). CDR1 and CDR2 (germline): MDHEN, SYDVKM. With 5 bases removed from V and 2 bases from J, the gap between germline ends came to 13 bases. CDR3 length: 14 residues. CDR3 amino acids: CASSVRDWAYEQYF. The DNA for the CDR3 is TGTGCCAGCAGTGTCCGGGACTGGGCCTACGAGCAGTACTTC.

The gene calls are TRBV11-3 and TRBJ2-7; 8 bases are shared with TRBD2. Unmatched junction bases numbered 15, after V lost 5 bases and J lost 6 bases. The CDR3 has 16 residues. The germline CDR1 and CDR2 sequences are SGHNT and YENEEA. CDR3 protein: CASSRSSAGVGGEQYF. CDR3 in DNA: TGTGCCAGCAGCCGATCCTCAGCGGGAGTTGGTGGCGAGCAGTACTTC.

This clonotype was observed a handful of times. J is TRBJ2-7 and V is TRBV20-1, with 7 bases identical to TRBD2. The CDR3 length is 15 residues. V was clipped by 5 bases and J by 4 bases; unmatched bases: 14. Germline values: CDR1 DFQATT, CDR2 SNEGSKA (reference sequence). CDR3 nucleotide sequence: TGCAGTGCTGCCCCGGGACTACCATCGAGGTACGAGCAGTACTTC. It yields the protein CSAAPGLPSRYEQYF.

This clonotype was observed at least ten times. As DNA, the CDR3 is TGTGCCAGTAGTAAAGGATGGGACAGTAACACTGAAGCTTTCTTT. Its protein is CASSKGWDSNTEAFF. The chain combines TRBV19 with TRBJ1-1; TRBD1 aligns across 7 bases. In germline, CDR1 is LNHDA, CDR2 SQIVND (reference sequence). The length of the CDR3 is 15 residues. The V segment lost 4 bases and the J segment 2 bases; nucleotides outside the gene matches: 7.

This clonotype was detected ten times or more. This chain joins TRBV11-2 and TRBJ1-2, with D perhaps matching TRBD1 (6 bases). The CDR3 covers 13 residues. The V gene's germline CDR1 is SGHAT and CDR2 FQNNGV. V lost 5 bases and J lost 3, with 10 bases in between. Here the CDR3 reads CASSGRTDYGYTF. In nucleotides, the CDR3 is TGTGCCAGCAGCGGCCGGACAGACTATGGCTACACCTTC. Full variable domain (remainder filled in from reference TRBV11-2 and TRBJ1-2): EAGVAQSPRYKIIEKRQSVAFWCNPISGHATLYWYQQILGQGPKLLIQFQNNGVVDDSQLPKDRFSAERLKGVDSTLKIQPAKLEDSAVYLCASSGRTDYGYTFGSGTRLTVV.

This clonotype has a count of ten or more. In nucleotides, the CDR3 is TGTGCCAGCAGTGGGGACAGGGGGTACAATCAGCCCCAGCATTTT. Amino acid sequence: CASSGDRGYNQPQHF. The chain combines TRBV28 with TRBJ1-5; TRBD1 aligns across 11 bases. This CDR3 region has 15 residues. The V gene end was trimmed by 5 bases and the J gene end by 3 bases; junction bases not matched to a gene: 3. Germline lookup yields CDR1 MDHEN and CDR2 SYDVKM.

The table lists this clonotype with many counts. The chain recombines TRBV12-3 or TRBV12-4 with TRBJ2-4; D is perhaps TRBD1 (6 bases). This CDR3 contains 15 residues. Trimming removed 6 bases at V and 3 bases at J, with 15 bases between. CDR3: CASSPRGGIKNIQYF. DNA of the CDR3: TGTGCCAGCAGCCCCAGGGGTGGGATCAAAAACATTCAGTACTTC.

This clonotype occurred a few times. The chain recombines TRBV9 with TRBJ1-5, with D hard to call. The germline gives CDR1 SGDLS, CDR2 YYNGEE. V was clipped by 2 bases and J by 0 bases, with 3 bases between them. This CDR3 has 13 amino acids. CDR3 sequence: CASSVSSNQPQHF. The CDR3 bases are TGTGCCAGCAGCGTGAGTAGCAATCAGCCCCAGCATTTT.

In this sample, this clonotype turned up many times. The V and J genes are TRBV20-1 and TRBJ2-1; 12 nucleotides match TRBD2. The CDR3 consists of 13 residues. The V segment lost 5 bases and the J segment 9 bases; nucleotides outside the gene matches: 5. Germline V CDR1 and CDR2: DFQATT, SNEGSKA (reference sequence). Here the CDR3 reads CSARLAGVGEQFF. CDR3 DNA: TGCAGTGCTCGACTAGCGGGAGTGGGTGAGCAGTTCTTC.

The chain carries TRBV6-1 and TRBJ2-1, with TRBD2 identical over 13 bases. Looked up from germline, CDR1 is MNHNS and CDR2 is SASEGT. This CDR3 spans 15 amino acids. V gave up 3 bases and J gave up 8 bases; unmatched junction bases: 4. CDR3 sequence reads: CASSEGLAGLDEQFF. As DNA, the CDR3 is TGTGCCAGCAGTGAGGGACTAGCGGGATTGGATGAGCAGTTCTTC.

This clonotype has ten or more counts. The chain joins TRBV3-1 to TRBJ1-3; TRBD1 is a possible D gene (5 bases). Germline CDR1 reads LGHDT; CDR2 reads YNNKEL (reference sequence). This CDR3 has 15 amino acids. Trimming took off 4 bases at V and 1 base at J, with 11 bases between the two ends. CDR3 protein: CASSPYAGSGNTIYF. The DNA for the CDR3 is TGTGCCAGCAGCCCCTACGCAGGGTCTGGAAACACCATATATTTT.

The chain recombines TRBV9 with TRBJ2-3; D unclear. The CDR3 consists of 12 residues. From germline, CDR1 is SGDLS and CDR2 YYNGEE. V lost 0 bases, J lost 7 bases, and 6 bases lay in between. The CDR3 DNA reads as TGTGCCAGCAGCGTAGATCCGCATACGCAGTATTTT. It encodes CASSVDPHTQYF.

The chain recombines TRBV3-1 with TRBJ2-2; TRBD1 agrees at 7 bases. In germline, CDR1 is LGHDT, CDR2 YNNKEL (reference sequence). V shed 1 base, J shed 6 bases, and the junction held 2 bases outside the gene matches. CDR3 length equals 14 residues. The CDR3 DNA is TGTGCCAGCAGCCAAGTAGGGGGCGCCGGGGAGCTGTTTTTT. Translation: CASSQVGGAGELFF.

This clonotype was counted ten times or more. This chain connects TRBV19 to TRBJ2-2; 9 nucleotides agree with TRBD1. This CDR3 is built from 19 residues. The ends lost 6 bases at V and 6 bases at J; junction bases unmatched: 20. The germline V gene has CDR1 LNHDA and CDR2 SQIVND (reference sequence). CDR3 sequence (DNA): TGTGCCAGTAGACCGAAAATTCTAGGACAGGGGATCAGGGCCGGGGAGCTGTTTTTT. Translation gives CASRPKILGQGIRAGELFF.